Shown below are 29 T cell receptor beta chains from a single sample sequenced in a study of blood T cell repertoires in COVID-19. Only in-frame clones appear in the TCRdb table, and some are missing; sequencing was by immunoSEQ multiplex PCR. Of approximately 320,000 clones in the sample, roughly 85% were seen once. Sample: peripheral blood. These TCRs come from a human donor in a cohort sampled during active COVID-19.

This chain connects TRBV2 to TRBJ2-3; a possible D gene is TRBD2 (6 bases). Per germline, CDR1 SNHLY and CDR2 FYNNEI. V was cut by 0 bases and J by 2 bases, with 18 bases left in between. The CDR3 is made up of 18 amino acids. DNA for the CDR3: TGTGCCAGCAGTGAAGCGGCCTCAGCGGGCGGAATCACAGATACGCAGTATTTT. Its protein product is CASSEAASAGGITDTQYF.

This clone was seen more than once but under ten times. This chain joins TRBV7-9 and TRBJ1-2; 9 bases match TRBD1. This CDR3 spans 14 amino acids. The V segment lost 5 bases and the J segment 7 bases; nucleotides outside the gene matches: 8. Looked up from germline, CDR1 is SEHNR and CDR2 is FQNEAQ (reference sequence). The DNA of the CDR3 is TGTGCCAGCAGCAGCGCACAGGGGGCGCGTGGCTACACCTTC. Its protein product is CASSSAQGARGYTF. The full variable domain, in which reference TRBV7-9 and TRBJ1-2 provide the parts outside the CDR3, is DTGVSQNPRHKITKRGQNVTFRCDPISEHNRLYWYRQTLGQGPEFLTYFQNEAQLEKSRLLSDRFSAERPKGSFSTLEIQRTEQGDSAMYLCASSSAQGARGYTFGSGTRLTVV.

The chain couples TRBV19 to TRBJ1-6; a weak D match, TRBD1 (5 bases). Germline-derived CDR1 and CDR2 are LNHDA and SQIVND (reference sequence). Trimming shortened V by 3 bases and J by 9 bases, and 12 bases separated the two germline ends. This CDR3 comprises 14 residues. This chain's CDR3 is CASSMGRAASPLHF. In DNA, the CDR3 is TGTGCCAGTAGTATGGGCAGGGCGGCTTCACCCCTCCACTTT. Drawing the rest from reference TRBV19 and TRBJ1-6, the complete variable domain is DGGITQSPKYLFRKEGQNVTLSCEQNLNHDAMYWYRQDPGQGLRLIYYSQIVNDFQKGDIAEGYSVSREKKESFPLTVTSAQKNPTAFYLCASSMGRAASPLHFGNGTRLTVT.

The V call is TRBV2, the J call TRBJ1-3, with D tentatively TRBD1 (5 bases). V was shortened by 7 bases and J by 8 bases, with 24 bases between the two germline ends. The CDR3 covers 16 residues. CDR1 is SNHLY, CDR2 FYNNEI, per germline. The CDR3 DNA sequence: TGTGCCAGCATCCGATCGGCGGGGCGAGGGTCAGACACCATATATTTT. Its translation: CASIRSAGRGSDTIYF.

This clone was picked up one time. V usage is TRBV6-4 and J usage is TRBJ2-1; D may be TRBD1 (6 bases). The CDR3 is 12 amino acids. From germline, CDR1 is MRHNA and CDR2 SNTAGT. V was clipped by 2 bases and J by 12 bases, with 11 bases between them. The CDR3 DNA reads as TGTGCCAGCAGTGACCCCAGGGGCGGGCAGTTCTTC. Protein: CASSDPRGGQFF.

The chain joins TRBV7-3 to TRBJ2-1; 7 bases line up with TRBD1. Per the germline V gene, CDR1 is SGHTA and CDR2 is FQGTGA. V gave up 1 base and J gave up 9 bases; unmatched junction bases: 6. This CDR3 is 14 amino acids long. The CDR3 reads CASSLNQGVTEQFF. The CDR3 coding sequence is TGTGCCAGCAGCTTAAACCAGGGGGTCACTGAGCAGTTCTTC.

The gene calls are TRBV9 and TRBJ2-7, with TRBD1 identical over 8 bases. The CDR3 has 12 amino acids. The trim removed 8 bases at V and 6 bases at J, leaving 7 bases unmatched. Germline V gene data show CDR1 as SGDLS and CDR2 as YYNGEE. The chain's CDR3 is CASGQGGSEQYF. DNA of the CDR3: TGTGCCAGTGGACAGGGAGGAAGCGAGCAGTACTTC. The full variable domain, with the rest looked up from reference TRBV9 and TRBJ2-7, is DSGVTQTPKHLITATGQRVTLRCSPRSGDLSVYWYQQSLDQGLQFLIQYYNGEERAKGNILERFSAQQFPDLHSELNLSSLELGDSALYFCASGQGGSEQYFGPGTRLTVT.

V usage is TRBV6-5 and J usage is TRBJ2-7; the D gene is possibly TRBD1 (8 bases). Germline CDR1 is MNHEY and CDR2 is SVGAGI. V lost 6 bases to trimming and J lost 6 bases, with 18 bases between them. CDR3 length equals 14 residues. The DNA for the CDR3 is TGTGCCAGCAGCCTCCCGGACAGGGAGGGCGAGCAGTACTTC. Translating it yields CASSLPDREGEQYF.

The chain has TRBV11-3 and TRBJ2-1, with no clear D. This CDR3 comprises 15 residues. Trimming removed 2 bases at V and 0 bases at J, with 8 bases between. CDR1 is SGHNT, CDR2 YENEEA, per germline. The CDR3 reads CASSLSVSSYNEQFF. The CDR3 region has the DNA TGTGCCAGCAGCTTATCCGTGAGCTCCTACAATGAGCAGTTCTTC.

J is TRBJ1-2 and V is TRBV25-1, with D unresolved. This CDR3 contains 14 residues. Trimming took 1 base from V and 2 from J, leaving 8 bases between them. Germline V gives CDR1 MGHDK, CDR2 SYGVNS. The CDR3 protein is CASSEFNSNYGYTF. Here the CDR3 DNA reads TGTGCCAGCAGTGAATTCAACAGCAACTATGGCTACACCTTC.

V gene TRBV14 combines with J gene TRBJ1-1, with a possible D match to TRBD1 (5 bases). The CDR3 covers 13 residues. Germline V gene data show CDR1 as SGHDN and CDR2 as FVKESK. V gave up 2 bases and J gave up 5 bases, with 9 bases separating them. The CDR3 loop is CASSQQGGTEAFF. The CDR3 DNA follows: TGTGCCAGCAGCCAACAGGGAGGGACTGAAGCTTTCTTT.

The V gene is TRBV3-1 (or the pseudogene TRBV3-2), the J gene TRBJ2-3; 11 positions match TRBD1. This CDR3 has 15 residues. Germline CDR1 and CDR2: LGHDT and YNNKEL (reference sequence). V shed 3 bases and J 2 bases; nucleotides not matched to a gene: 1. The CDR3 here is CASSQGQGDTDTQYF. In DNA form, the CDR3 reads TGTGCCAGCAGCCAGGGACAGGGGGACACAGATACGCAGTATTTT.

The V gene is TRBV19, the J gene TRBJ1-5, with D perhaps matching TRBD1 (5 bases). Germline assignment: CDR1 LNHDA and CDR2 SQIVND (reference sequence). This CDR3 contains 12 residues. Trimming left V 4 bases short and J 9 bases short, with 10 bases between. The chain's CDR3 is CASSNQGSPQHF. The CDR3 nucleotides read TGTGCCAGTAGTAACCAGGGATCGCCCCAGCATTTT. Full variable domain (rest looked up from reference TRBV19 and TRBJ1-5): DGGITQSPKYLFRKEGQNVTLSCEQNLNHDAMYWYRQDPGQGLRLIYYSQIVNDFQKGDIAEGYSVSREKKESFPLTVTSAQKNPTAFYLCASSNQGSPQHFGDGTRLSIL.

The chain has TRBV9 and TRBJ1-2, with D maybe TRBD1 (6 bases). Trimming removed 0 bases from V and 6 bases from J, with 18 bases in between. Germline V gives CDR1 SGDLS, CDR2 YYNGEE. The CDR3 sequence is 16 residues long. DNA for the CDR3: TGTGCCAGCAGCGTAGCGGATGGGGGCGCGAGCGATGGCTACACCTTC. It yields the protein CASSVADGGASDGYTF.

V is TRBV5-1 and J is TRBJ1-6; D might be TRBD1 (6 bases). V was trimmed by 7 bases and J by 7 bases, leaving 12 bases between them. The V gene's germline CDR1 is SGHRS and CDR2 YFSETQ. CDR3 length: 13 residues. CDR3 amino acids: CASRQVENSPLHF. CDR3 nucleotide sequence: TGCGCCAGCCGACAGGTGGAAAATTCACCCCTCCACTTT.

The chain is built from TRBV27 and TRBJ1-2; D is unclear. The germline gives CDR1 MNHEY, CDR2 SMNVEV (reference sequence). V was shortened by 6 bases and J by 6 bases, with 14 bases between the two germline ends. CDR3 length: 13 residues. CDR3 coding DNA: TGTGCCAGCAGGGGAGGTGGGTTCGATGGCTACACCTTC. Amino acid sequence: CASRGGGFDGYTF.

The chain joins TRBV7-9 to TRBJ2-7, with a tentative D call TRBD1 (6 bases). V lost 2 bases and J 6 bases, leaving 14 bases between the germline ends. This CDR3 spans 14 amino acids. The germline gives CDR1 SEHNR, CDR2 FQNEAQ (reference sequence). CDR3 amino acids: CASSLSGTPSEQYF. The CDR3 DNA reads TGTGCCAGCAGCTTATCCGGGACACCCTCCGAGCAGTACTTC.

V gene TRBV4-1 combines with J gene TRBJ1-6, with 7 bases fitting TRBD1. The germline CDR1 and CDR2 sequences are MGHRA and YSYEKL. This CDR3 has 16 residues. V lost 1 base, J lost 4 bases, and 4 bases stayed unmatched. Written as DNA, the CDR3 is TGCGCCAGCAGCCAAGGCACAGGGGATTATAATTCACCCCTCCACTTT. It translates to CASSQGTGDYNSPLHF.

V is TRBV7-8 and J is TRBJ2-5, with 7 nucleotides matching TRBD1. CDR3 length equals 19 residues. Unmatched junction bases numbered 19, after V lost 1 base and J lost 5 bases. CDR1 is SGHVS and CDR2 is FQNEAQ in the germline V gene. The CDR3 loop is CASSLVGSGGTRKGETQYF. The CDR3 DNA is TGTGCCAGCAGCTTAGTCGGGTCAGGGGGTACCCGTAAGGGGGAGACCCAGTACTTC.

The sample holds one count of this clone. V and J are TRBV7-4 and TRBJ1-5; TRBD1 aligns across 7 bases. CDR3 length: 13 amino acids. Trimming took 4 bases from V and 7 from J; bases not matched to a gene: 4. Germline V CDR1 and CDR2: SGHVT, SQSDAQ. DNA of the CDR3: TGTGCCAGCAGCTGCACAGGGGACCAGCCCCAGCATTTT. Protein product: CASSCTGDQPQHF.

The chain employs TRBV2 and TRBJ1-4; unclear D gene. The CDR3 length is 15 residues. V was clipped by 7 bases and J by 1 base, with 13 bases between them. Germline lookup yields CDR1 SNHLY and CDR2 FYNNEI. CDR3 coding DNA: TGTGCCAGCATTCCTAAACGAGGAACTAATGAAAAACTGTTTTTT. This translates into CASIPKRGTNEKLFF.

The CDR3 DNA is TGCGCCAGCAGCTTACTAGCGGGGGGACAAGAGACCCAGTACTTC. Protein: CASSLLAGGQETQYF. V gene TRBV5-1 combines with J gene TRBJ2-5; TRBD2 aligns across 12 bases. Losses at the gene ends were 2 bases for V and 2 bases for J; bases not matched to a gene: 1. CDR1 SGHRS and CDR2 YFSETQ come from the germline V gene. This CDR3 is 15 amino acids long.

CDR3 sequence (DNA): TGTGCCAGCAGCTTATATGGACAGTCTAGTTCTCGTGAAAAACTGTTTTTT. Its translation: CASSLYGQSSSREKLFF. The chain employs TRBV7-3 and TRBJ1-4, with D perhaps matching TRBD1 (6 bases). Germline V gives CDR1 SGHTA, CDR2 FQGTGA. This CDR3 region has 17 residues. V lost 2 bases, J lost 7 bases, and 20 bases lay in between. Filled out from reference TRBV7-3 and TRBJ1-4, the complete variable domain reads GAGVSQTPSNKVTEKGKYVELRCDPISGHTALYWYRQSLGQGPEFLIYFQGTGAADDSGLPNDRFFAVRPEGSVSTLKIQRTERGDSAVYLCASSLYGQSSSREKLFFGSGTQLSVL.

The chain has TRBV19 and TRBJ1-2; D is perhaps TRBD1 (5 bases). The CDR3 has 18 residues. Germline values: CDR1 LNHDA, CDR2 SQIVND (reference sequence). Trimming took 0 bases from V and 0 from J, leaving 17 bases between them. The CDR3 DNA sequence: TGTGCCAGTAGTATAGATCGACGTGGTGGACACACTAACTATGGCTACACCTTC. Its translation: CASSIDRRGGHTNYGYTF. The complete variable domain, with remaining parts taken from reference TRBV19 and TRBJ1-2, reads DGGITQSPKYLFRKEGQNVTLSCEQNLNHDAMYWYRQDPGQGLRLIYYSQIVNDFQKGDIAEGYSVSREKKESFPLTVTSAQKNPTAFYLCASSIDRRGGHTNYGYTFGSGTRLTVV.

Of note for this clone: This CDR3 is also generated by other DNA sequences in the sample. The CDR3 reads CASSLYYEQYF. CDR3 coding DNA: TGTGCCAGCAGCCTATACTACGAGCAGTACTTC. The gene calls are TRBV5-4 and TRBJ2-7; D not resolved. The V gene's germline CDR1 is SGHNT and CDR2 YYREEE (reference sequence). The CDR3 extends over 11 amino acids. V gave up 4 bases and J gave up 3 bases, with 5 bases separating them. Looking up the rest from reference TRBV5-4 and TRBJ2-7 gives the full variable domain: ETGVTQSPTHLIKTRGQQVTLRCSSQSGHNTVSWYQQALGQGPQFIFQYYREEENGRGNFPPRFSGLQFPNYSSELNVNALELDDSALYLCASSLYYEQYFGPGTRLTVT.

The rearrangement links TRBV30 to TRBJ2-3; D not certain. Germline V gene data show CDR1 as GTSNPN and CDR2 as SVGIG (reference sequence). The length of the CDR3 is 13 residues. Trimming stripped 0 bases from V and 2 bases from J, with 6 bases between. CDR3 loop: CAWSVLHTDTQYF. The CDR3 DNA follows: TGTGCCTGGAGTGTACTCCACACAGATACGCAGTATTTT. Full variable domain (outside the CDR3, taken from reference TRBV30 and TRBJ2-3): SQTIHQWPATLVQPVGSPLSLECTVEGTSNPNLYWYRQAAGRGLQLLFYSVGIGQISSEVPQNLSASRPQDRQFILSSKKLLLSDSGFYLCAWSVLHTDTQYFGPGTRLTVL.

V and J are TRBV24-1 and TRBJ2-2, with no clear D. V lost 5 bases and J 1 base, leaving 7 bases between the germline ends. The CDR3 has 14 residues. Germline loops: CDR1 KGHDR, CDR2 SFDVKD. CDR3: CATSGSENTGELFF. CDR3 DNA: TGTGCCACCAGTGGATCAGAGAACACCGGGGAGCTGTTTTTT.

The genes are TRBV6-5 and TRBJ2-7; TRBD2 is a possible D gene (6 bases). There are 14 residues in the CDR3. V was cut by 6 bases and J by 3 bases, with 15 bases left in between. Germline V gene data show CDR1 as MNHEY and CDR2 as SVGAGI. CDR3 amino acids: CASSPEAGSYEQYF. CDR3 nucleotides: TGTGCCAGCAGCCCCGAGGCGGGAAGCTACGAGCAGTACTTC.

The rearrangement links TRBV6-4 to TRBJ1-5; TRBD1 agrees at 7 bases. CDR1 and CDR2 (germline): MRHNA, SNTAGT. CDR3 length equals 13 residues. The ends lost 7 bases at V and 9 bases at J; junction bases unmatched: 9. CDR3 residues: CASTLTGRRPQHF. The CDR3 nucleotides are TGTGCCAGCACACTGACAGGGAGAAGGCCCCAGCATTTT.